A single sample gave rise to the 29 T cell receptor beta chains below, sequenced in a study of blood T cell repertoires in COVID-19 (dated by TCRdb to about 2020). Receptor amplification or capture employed the immunoSEQ multiplex PCR assay. Drawn from immuneACCESS, this table holds only the in-frame rearrangements with V and J called that TCRdb kept. Clones are partly lost; checked studies trace under half to an unresolved V gene and leave the rest unexplained. The sample yields some 200,000 clones; 70% to 90% were counted once. About 13% of the sample is held by the ten biggest clonotypes. The specimen sequenced was peripheral blood. The source of these receptors is a human donor in a cohort sampled during active COVID-19.

This chain uses TRBV5-6 with TRBJ1-2; unclear D gene. The CDR3 covers 15 residues. V was pared by 4 bases and J by 0 bases, with 13 bases between. Germline V lookup: CDR1 SGHDT, CDR2 YYEEEE. This chain's CDR3 is CASSPGGFSNYGYTF. DNA of the CDR3: TGTGCCAGCAGCCCGGGAGGGTTTTCTAACTATGGCTACACCTTC. The entire variable domain, with the rest obtained from reference TRBV5-6 and TRBJ1-2, is as follows: DAGVTQSPTHLIKTRGQQVTLRCSPKSGHDTVSWYQQALGQGPQFIFQYYEEEERQRGNFPDRFSGHQFPNYSSELNVNALLLGDSALYLCASSPGGFSNYGYTFGSGTRLTVV.

V gene TRBV7-6 combines with J gene TRBJ2-2; D may be TRBD1 (5 bases). Germline V gene sequence: CDR1 SGHVS, CDR2 FNYEAQ. The CDR3 loop spans 14 amino acids. Deletions cut 5 bases from V and 1 base from J, with 8 bases between. The CDR3 protein is CASSDGQNTGELFF. The CDR3 nucleotides are TGTGCCAGCAGCGATGGACAGAACACCGGGGAGCTGTTTTTT.

This CDR3 reads CASRRQGGDEKLFF. In DNA form, the CDR3 reads TGTGCCAGTAGGAGACAGGGAGGAGATGAAAAACTGTTTTTT. This chain joins TRBV19 and TRBJ1-4; 7 bases map to TRBD1. Germline loops: CDR1 LNHDA, CDR2 SQIVND (reference sequence). The CDR3 runs to 14 residues. J gave up 6 bases and V 6 bases, and 7 bases lay outside the gene matches.

V is TRBV10-3 and J is TRBJ2-3; TRBD1 aligns across 10 bases. V shed 6 bases and J 6 bases; nucleotides not matched to a gene: 9. Germline values: CDR1 ENHRY, CDR2 SYGVKD. This CDR3 comprises 15 residues. The CDR3 DNA is TGTGCCATCAGCACCGGGACAGGGGCGGGGGATACGCAGTATTTT. Amino acids: CAISTGTGAGDTQYF.

This rearrangement joins TRBV6-5 to TRBJ1-2; weak D call: TRBD1 (5 bases). The germline V and J ends were trimmed by 6 bases and 8 bases, with 19 bases remaining between them. CDR1 is MNHEY and CDR2 is SVGAGI in the germline V gene. This CDR3 contains 14 residues. For the CDR3, the DNA is TGTGCCAGCAGGAGAATCGGCAGGGAGGGGGGCTACACCTTC. This codes for CASRRIGREGGYTF.

This chain uses TRBV4-3 with TRBJ2-5; 7 nucleotides match TRBD2. This CDR3 has 14 residues. Trimming took 2 bases from V and 5 from J; bases not matched to a gene: 5. Germline loops: CDR1 LGHNA, CDR2 YSLEER. Here the CDR3 reads CASSQPGGRETQYF. In DNA, the CDR3 is TGCGCCAGCAGCCAACCGGGGGGAAGGGAGACCCAGTACTTC.

The V gene is TRBV28, the J gene TRBJ1-2; D gene uncertain. The ends were cut back, 10 bases at V and 7 bases at J, with 19 bases in the middle. This CDR3 has 13 amino acids. Germline V lookup: CDR1 MDHEN, CDR2 SYDVKM. The CDR3 spells CATTDAGSGGYTF. As DNA, the CDR3 is TGTGCCACTACGGACGCGGGTTCGGGTGGCTACACCTTC.

This clone was found once. The chain is built from TRBV19 and TRBJ1-2; D unresolved. Germline V gene data show CDR1 as LNHDA and CDR2 as SQIVND (reference sequence). CDR3 length equals 16 residues. The V end lost 0 bases, the J end lost 0 bases, and 11 bases lay between the germline ends. The CDR3 region is CASSIDVGETNYGYTF. CDR3 nucleotide sequence: TGTGCCAGTAGTATAGATGTGGGAGAGACTAACTATGGCTACACCTTC.

The chain combines TRBV7-8 with TRBJ1-1; D uncertain. In germline, CDR1 is SGHVS, CDR2 FQNEAQ. The CDR3 covers 14 residues. The V end lost 1 base, the J end lost 2 bases, and 8 bases lay between the germline ends. In nucleotides, the CDR3 is TGTGCCAGCAGCTTAGTTGTGAGAAACACTGAAGCTTTCTTT. This encodes CASSLVVRNTEAFF.

The genes are TRBV3-1 (or the pseudogene TRBV3-2) and TRBJ1-3; 10 bases line up with TRBD1. The V and J ends lost 1 base and 2 bases, in that order; junction bases with no gene match: 2. CDR1 is LGHDT and CDR2 is YNNKEL in the germline V gene (reference sequence). The CDR3 consists of 16 residues. The CDR3 DNA follows: TGTGCCAGCAGCCAAGCGGGGACAGGGGCTGGAAACACCATATATTTT. Protein product: CASSQAGTGAGNTIYF.

The chain links TRBV2 to TRBJ2-2; D unclear. This CDR3 comprises 14 residues. The V gene lost 1 base and the J gene lost 1 base, with 4 bases spanning the gap. Germline lookup yields CDR1 SNHLY and CDR2 FYNNEI. The CDR3 is CASSEVQNTGELFF. CDR3 DNA sequence: TGTGCCAGCAGTGAAGTCCAGAACACCGGGGAGCTGTTTTTT. The variable domain in full, completed from reference TRBV2 and TRBJ2-2, reads EPEVTQTPSHQVTQMGQEVILRCVPISNHLYFYWYRQILGQKVEFLVSFYNNEISEKSEIFDDQFSVERPDGSNFTLKIRSTKLEDSAMYFCASSEVQNTGELFFGEGSRLTVL.

Only a few counts were recorded for this clone. J is TRBJ1-3 and V is TRBV4-1; D is uncertain. The CDR3 loop spans 17 amino acids. The germline gives CDR1 MGHRA, CDR2 YSYEKL. V was shortened by 3 bases and J by 0 bases, with 15 bases between the two germline ends. CDR3 sequence reads: CASSQLYTRFSGNTIYF. The CDR3 DNA sequence: TGCGCCAGCAGCCAGTTATACACCCGCTTCTCTGGAAACACCATATATTTT.

The V call is TRBV19, the J call TRBJ1-2; D gene ambiguous. From germline, CDR1 is LNHDA and CDR2 SQIVND (reference sequence). V lost 3 bases and J lost 7, with 15 bases in between. This CDR3 comprises 14 residues. CDR3 sequence (DNA): TGTGCCAGTAGTATGGAACAGAGCTGGCGTGGCTACACCTTC. This encodes CASSMEQSWRGYTF.

This sequence joins TRBV2 and TRBJ2-2, with 9 bases aligning to TRBD1. The germline V gene has CDR1 SNHLY and CDR2 FYNNEI. The CDR3 consists of 14 residues. The junction had 8 bases not matched to a gene; V was cut back by 9 bases and J by 6 bases. Here the CDR3 reads CASRDRASAGELFF. CDR3 in DNA: TGTGCCAGTAGGGACAGGGCTAGCGCCGGGGAGCTGTTTTTT.

This clone appeared a few times. The sample has other DNA sequences that encode this CDR3 too. In DNA, the CDR3 is TGTGCCAGCAGTTTAGGCCAGGGCTTTTCACCCCTCCACTTT. This sequence encodes CASSLGQGFSPLHF. The chain links TRBV28 to TRBJ1-6; tentative D call: TRBD1 (5 bases). CDR1 and CDR2 (germline): MDHEN, SYDVKM. The CDR3 is 14 residues long. Trimming stripped 2 bases from V and 9 bases from J, with 11 bases between.

The chain joins TRBV19 to TRBJ2-7; TRBD2 aligns across 10 bases. The junction had 10 bases not matched to a gene; V was cut back by 7 bases and J by 7 bases. The CDR3 has 14 amino acids. The germline gives CDR1 LNHDA, CDR2 SQIVND (reference sequence). This CDR3 reads CASNPSGRSGEQYF. The CDR3 coding sequence is TGTGCCAGTAATCCTAGCGGGAGAAGCGGGGAGCAGTACTTC. The full variable domain, rest sourced from reference TRBV19 and TRBJ2-7, is DGGITQSPKYLFRKEGQNVTLSCEQNLNHDAMYWYRQDPGQGLRLIYYSQIVNDFQKGDIAEGYSVSREKKESFPLTVTSAQKNPTAFYLCASNPSGRSGEQYFGPGTRLTVT.

The rearrangement joins TRBV18 to TRBJ1-5; 8 bases are shared with TRBD1. The CDR3 runs to 14 residues. V trimming: 0 bases; J trimming: 7 bases; junction bases outside the gene matches: 2. Germline lookup yields CDR1 KGHSH and CDR2 LQKENI. CDR3 coding DNA: TGTGCCAGCTCACCACCGGACAGGGAGCAGCCCCAGCATTTT. It translates to CASSPPDREQPQHF.

CDR3 protein: CASSVDGTTNEKLFF. CDR3 DNA: TGTGCCAGCAGCGTAGACGGGACAACTAATGAAAAACTGTTTTTT. The chain employs TRBV9 and TRBJ1-4, with D hard to call. Germline loops: CDR1 SGDLS, CDR2 YYNGEE. Trimming shortened V by 0 bases and J by 0 bases, and 6 bases separated the two germline ends. CDR3 length: 15 amino acids.

The rearrangement links TRBV7-2 to TRBJ2-5; tentatively, D is TRBD2 (5 bases). CDR3 length equals 13 residues. Per germline, CDR1 SGHTA and CDR2 FQGNSA. V was shortened by 1 base and J by 5 bases, with 8 bases between the two germline ends. CDR3 coding DNA: TGTGCCAGCAGCTTAGTTGGGGAGGAGACCCAGTACTTC. This translates into CASSLVGEETQYF.

The chain employs TRBV15 and TRBJ1-5; TRBD1 might be the D (5 bases). Trimming left V 6 bases short and J 6 bases short, with 15 bases between. Germline V gene lookup returns CDR1 LNHNV and CDR2 YYDKDF (reference sequence). This CDR3 spans 14 amino acids. The CDR3 nucleotides read TGTGCCACCAGACAGGCTCAAGCGGGTCAGCCCCAGCATTTT. It codes for CATRQAQAGQPQHF.

The chain recombines TRBV6-5 with TRBJ2-7; 9 bases match TRBD1. Germline V lookup: CDR1 MNHEY, CDR2 SVGAGI. With V trimmed by 10 bases and J by 5 bases, 9 bases remained unmatched. This CDR3 is 13 amino acids long. CDR3 DNA sequence: TGTGCCACCACGAGGGACAGGGTACACGAGCAGTACTTC. It is translated as CATTRDRVHEQYF.

Note on this clone: The conserved final phenylalanine or tryptophan is absent from the CDR3, which likely points to a read error. No DNA is shown, since the ends of the CDR3 on it are uncertain; the CDR3 is the one TCRdb lists. The V call is TRBV6-5, the J call TRBJ1-1. The CDR3 numbers 14 amino acids, ends counted. Germline CDR1 MNHEY, CDR2 SVGAGI. The CDR3: CASSYSVRDRGLRY.

This chain connects TRBV5-1 to TRBJ2-2; 8 bases map to TRBD2. CDR3 length equals 17 residues. The germline V gene has CDR1 SGHRS and CDR2 YFSETQ. After removal of 7 bases from V and 4 bases from J, the junction contained 15 bases not matched to a gene. The DNA of the CDR3 is TGCGCCAGCGGCCCTTCTATGCCGGGAGGGGGCACCGGGGAGCTGTTTTTT. This sequence encodes CASGPSMPGGGTGELFF.

CDR3 loop: CATSRDLASSYNEQFF. The CDR3 coding sequence is TGTGCCACCAGCAGAGATCTGGCCAGCTCCTACAATGAGCAGTTCTTC. The rearrangement joins TRBV15 to TRBJ2-1; D not certain. Germline CDR1 LNHNV, CDR2 YYDKDF (reference sequence). The CDR3 length is 16 residues. Between the trimmed V and J ends, which lost 0 bases and 0 bases, there was a span of 9 bases.

The genes are TRBV10-3 and TRBJ2-7; 7 bases align to TRBD1. CDR1 is ENHRY, CDR2 SYGVKD, per germline. This CDR3 spans 11 amino acids. The trim removed 10 bases at V and 3 bases at J, leaving 3 bases unmatched. The CDR3 DNA reads TGTGCCACGGGGACAGACTACGAGCAGTACTTC. Its translation: CATGTDYEQYF.

V is TRBV5-8 and J is TRBJ1-5; TRBD1 aligns across 7 bases. V gave up 4 bases and J gave up 8 bases; unmatched junction bases: 9. The CDR3 runs 14 residues. Germline V gene data show CDR1 as SGHTS and CDR2 as YDEGEE. The CDR3 sequence: CASSHYRGDEPQHF. The CDR3 DNA reads TGTGCCAGCAGCCATTACAGGGGAGATGAGCCCCAGCATTTT.

This clone was seen only once. This sequence joins TRBV23-1 and TRBJ1-1; D may be TRBD1 (6 bases). TRBV23-1 falls under the ORF class, with uncertain function. The CDR3 length is 17 residues. The germline V and J ends were trimmed by 4 bases and 1 base, with 19 bases remaining between them. In nucleotides, the CDR3 is TGCGCCAGCAGTCCTAACAGGGAGCGCTGTGGGAACACTGAAGCTTTCTTT. This translates into CASSPNRERCGNTEAFF.

The chain employs TRBV9 and TRBJ1-5; 8 bases align to TRBD1. This CDR3 has 15 residues. Trimming took 4 bases from V and 3 from J; bases not matched to a gene: 6. Germline V gene sequence: CDR1 SGDLS, CDR2 YYNGEE. CDR3 residues: CASSSTGADNQPQHF. CDR3 sequence (DNA): TGTGCCAGCAGCTCGACAGGGGCTGACAATCAGCCCCAGCATTTT.

The chain employs TRBV4-2 and TRBJ2-1; D uncertain. V shed 0 bases and J shed 4 bases, with 4 bases lying between them. The germline V gene has CDR1 LGHNA and CDR2 YNFKEQ. This CDR3 is built from 13 residues. CDR3 DNA: TGTGCCAGCAGCCAAGAACGGTACAATGAGCAGTTCTTC. Translated, it gives CASSQERYNEQFF.